The clone carrying this TCR beta chain turned up a few times. Reverse transcription used about 0.45 to 1 ug RNA and random hexamers. A single record per CDR3 protein comes from TCRdb applying MiXCR to the immunoSEQ multiplex PCR reads. The sample includes about 200,000 distinct CDR3 sequences, 90% to 95% of them seen just once. The CDR3 has 13 residues. The V gene's germline CDR1 is SQVTM and CDR2 ANQGSEA. Trimming took off 3 bases at V and 3 bases at J, with 11 bases between the two ends. This record comes from a study of CD8 T cells in Susac syndrome. Sequencing of TCR beta was undertaken in CD8+ and CD4+ T cells derived from blood.

The sample comprised CD4+ T cells from PBMCs. The J gene is TRBJ1-1, the V gene TRBV29-1; D remains unclear. The clonotype comes from a human donor with Susac syndrome. The CDR3 DNA sequence: TGCAGCGTTGAGTTGGAGGGAGACACTGAAGCTTTCTTT. Protein product: CSVELEGDTEAFF. The full variable domain, completed using reference TRBV29-1 and TRBJ1-1, is SAVISQKPSRDICQRGTSLTIQCQVDSQVTMMFWYRQQPGQSLTLIATANQGSEATYESGFVIDKFPISRPNLTFSTLTVSNMSPEDSSIYLCSVELEGDTEAFFGQGTRLTVV.